A selection of T cell receptor beta chains follows, all from one sample in a study of identical twins. MiXCR was run by TCRdb on the 5' RACE reads, yielding one entry per CDR3 protein. The sample has 500,000 to 550,000 distinct CDR3 sequences; roughly a fifth are singletons. This same sample was also taken into another study, of T cells expressing NK-cell markers.

Specimen: CD4+ T cells sorted from blood. These receptors originate from a woman aged 18-29 years in good health. The CDR3 runs from the conserved cysteine through the conserved F or W. The D gene is left open where the match is weak. Where a row states a size, it is once, few, many or the class of an expanded clone; other rows omit it.

CDR3nt: TGCAGTGCTAGAGATCGTACTGAGCAGTTCTTC; CDR3aa: CSARDRTEQFF; j_gene: TRBJ2-1; d_gene: -; v_gene: TRBV20-1; len: 11; abundance: -
CDR3nt: TGTGCCAGCAGCCAAGTTGACTTTTGGGGCTCGAACACTGAAGCTTTCTTT; CDR3aa: CASSQVDFWGSNTEAFF; j_gene: TRBJ1-1; d_gene: -; v_gene: TRBV14; len: 17; abundance: -
CDR3nt: TGCAGTGCTAGGAGAGGGGCAGGGTCGGATGAGCAGTTCTTC; CDR3aa: CSARRGAGSDEQFF; j_gene: TRBJ2-1; d_gene: -; v_gene: TRBV20-1; len: 14; abundance: few
CDR3nt: TGCAGTGCTAAGGGGGTTCAGCGGGGGGGATACCAAGAGACCCAGTACTTC; CDR3aa: CSAKGVQRGGYQETQYF; j_gene: TRBJ2-5; d_gene: TRBD2; v_gene: TRBV20-1; len: 17; abundance: -
CDR3nt: TGCAGCGTTGACATCCTGCGATTAGCGGGGGGCTACACAGATACGCAGTATTTT; CDR3aa: CSVDILRLAGGYTDTQYF; j_gene: TRBJ2-3; d_gene: TRBD2; v_gene: TRBV29-1; len: 18; abundance: -
CDR3nt: TGTGCCAGCAGCTTGGTCGGGGGTTCACCCCTCCACTTT; CDR3aa: CASSLVGGSPLHF; j_gene: TRBJ1-6; d_gene: -; v_gene: TRBV5-6; len: 13; abundance: few
CDR3nt: TGCGCCAGCAGCCTGGACTACCCCAATGAGCAGTTCTTC; CDR3aa: CASSLDYPNEQFF; j_gene: TRBJ2-1; d_gene: -; v_gene: TRBV4-3; len: 13; abundance: -
CDR3nt: TGTGCCAGCCAAGAAGCTTTCTTT; CDR3aa: CASQEAFF; j_gene: TRBJ1-1; d_gene: -; v_gene: TRBV6-6; len: 8; abundance: -
CDR3nt: TGTGCCAGCAGCGACTCTGACTGGGGCTACGAGCAGTACTTC; CDR3aa: CASSDSDWGYEQYF; j_gene: TRBJ2-7; d_gene: -; v_gene: TRBV9; len: 14; abundance: -
CDR3nt: TGCAGTGCTAGAGCCGCTAGCGGGGCCAATGAGCAGTTCTTC; CDR3aa: CSARAASGANEQFF; j_gene: TRBJ2-1; d_gene: TRBD2; v_gene: TRBV20-1; len: 14; abundance: few
CDR3nt: TGCGCCAGCAGCTTGGCCGGTGGAGATGGGGCTTTCTTT; CDR3aa: CASSLAGGDGAFF; j_gene: TRBJ1-1; d_gene: -; v_gene: TRBV5-1; len: 13; abundance: few
CDR3nt: TGCGCCAGCAGCTTCCCTAGCGGGGGGAATGAGCAGTTCTTC; CDR3aa: CASSFPSGGNEQFF; j_gene: TRBJ2-1; d_gene: TRBD2; v_gene: TRBV5-1; len: 14; abundance: few
CDR3nt: TGTGCCAGCGGGGTGAGGGCGCAGTATTTT; CDR3aa: CASGVRAQYF; j_gene: TRBJ2-3; d_gene: -; v_gene: TRBV12-3/TRBV12-4; len: 10; abundance: few
CDR3nt: TGCAGTGCTCACTCCACTAGCGGGGGGGCCTCAGATACGCAGTATTTT; CDR3aa: CSAHSTSGGASDTQYF; j_gene: TRBJ2-3; d_gene: TRBD2; v_gene: TRBV20-1; len: 16; abundance: few
CDR3nt: TGTGCCAGCAGGCCCATTAGCGGAGAGCAAGAGACCCAGTACTTC; CDR3aa: CASRPISGEQETQYF; j_gene: TRBJ2-5; d_gene: -; v_gene: TRBV12-3/TRBV12-4; len: 15; abundance: few
CDR3nt: TGTGCCACCAGCAGAGACTCACCATACACAGATACGCAGTATTTT; CDR3aa: CATSRDSPYTDTQYF; j_gene: TRBJ2-3; d_gene: -; v_gene: TRBV15; len: 15; abundance: few
CDR3nt: TGTGCCAGCAGGGGCGGGGGCTACGAGCAGTACTTC; CDR3aa: CASRGGGYEQYF; j_gene: TRBJ2-7; d_gene: TRBD2; v_gene: TRBV2; len: 12; abundance: many
CDR3nt: TGCAGTGCTAGAGATTTCCAGGGGAGGGCAGATACGCAGTATTTT; CDR3aa: CSARDFQGRADTQYF; j_gene: TRBJ2-3; d_gene: -; v_gene: TRBV20-1; len: 15; abundance: -
CDR3nt: TGCGCCAGCAGCCCTTCCGGGACAGAGTTATACGAGCAGTACTTC; CDR3aa: CASSPSGTELYEQYF; j_gene: TRBJ2-7; d_gene: TRBD1; v_gene: TRBV5-1; len: 15; abundance: many
CDR3nt: TGTGCCAGCAGTTGGAGAGGGAGCGGGGCCAACGTCCTGACTTTC; CDR3aa: CASSWRGSGANVLTF; j_gene: TRBJ2-6; d_gene: -; v_gene: TRBV6-5; len: 15; abundance: -
CDR3nt: TGTGCCAGCAGTTACGATGGGAGGGGGGTTTGGCCCCAGCATTTT; CDR3aa: CASSYDGRGVWPQHF; j_gene: TRBJ1-5; d_gene: -; v_gene: TRBV6-5; len: 15; abundance: -
CDR3nt: TGTGCCAGCAGCTTCATTTCTGGGCCCGCCTACGAGCAGTACTTC; CDR3aa: CASSFISGPAYEQYF; j_gene: TRBJ2-7; d_gene: -; v_gene: TRBV7-2; len: 15; abundance: many
CDR3nt: TGTGCCAGCACTGAAGCTTTCTTT; CDR3aa: CASTEAFF; j_gene: TRBJ1-1; d_gene: -; v_gene: TRBV7-9; len: 8; abundance: -
CDR3nt: TGTGCCAGCAGCCTCCAGGGAACTCGTCAGCCCCAGCATTTT; CDR3aa: CASSLQGTRQPQHF; j_gene: TRBJ1-5; d_gene: -; v_gene: TRBV9; len: 14; abundance: few
CDR3nt: TGCAGTGCTGGAGGGACAGGGGGCTTACCCCAGCATTTT; CDR3aa: CSAGGTGGLPQHF; j_gene: TRBJ1-5; d_gene: TRBD1; v_gene: TRBV20-1; len: 13; abundance: once
CDR3nt: TGTGCCAGCAGTCCCTCCACAGGGAACTATGGCTACACCTTC; CDR3aa: CASSPSTGNYGYTF; j_gene: TRBJ1-2; d_gene: -; v_gene: TRBV6-4; len: 14; abundance: -
CDR3nt: TGCAGTGCCGCGGGACTCTACTACGAGCAGTACTTC; CDR3aa: CSAAGLYYEQYF; j_gene: TRBJ2-7; d_gene: -; v_gene: TRBV20-1; len: 12; abundance: -
CDR3nt: TGTGCCATCAGTGATTGGGACGGTGAGCAGTTCTTC; CDR3aa: CAISDWDGEQFF; j_gene: TRBJ2-1; d_gene: -; v_gene: TRBV10-3; len: 12; abundance: many
CDR3nt: TGCGCCAGCAGCCTAGCGGGGGGGCGGGGCAATGAGCAGTTCTTC; CDR3aa: CASSLAGGRGNEQFF; j_gene: TRBJ2-1; d_gene: TRBD2; v_gene: TRBV5-1; len: 15; abundance: -
CDR3nt: TGTGCCAGCAGCTTCCAGCAGGGAGTGGCTTTCTTT; CDR3aa: CASSFQQGVAFF; j_gene: TRBJ1-1; d_gene: -; v_gene: TRBV12-3/TRBV12-4; len: 12; abundance: many
CDR3nt: TGTGCCAGCAGCCGGGGACTAGCGGCGAACACCGGGGAGCTGTTTTTT; CDR3aa: CASSRGLAANTGELFF; j_gene: TRBJ2-2; d_gene: TRBD2; v_gene: TRBV5-5; len: 16; abundance: -
CDR3nt: TGTGCCAGCAGTAACTCAGCGGGGGGGCTACATACGCAGTATTTT; CDR3aa: CASSNSAGGLHTQYF; j_gene: TRBJ2-3; d_gene: TRBD2; v_gene: TRBV6-5; len: 15; abundance: -
CDR3nt: TGTGCCAGCACCCTGGCGATGGGGGGAACGGGCGAGCAGTACTTC; CDR3aa: CASTLAMGGTGEQYF; j_gene: TRBJ2-7; d_gene: -; v_gene: TRBV7-8; len: 15; abundance: -
CDR3nt: TGTGCCAGCACATCAAGGGGGGGCTCTGGGGCCAACGTCCTGACTTTC; CDR3aa: CASTSRGGSGANVLTF; j_gene: TRBJ2-6; d_gene: -; v_gene: TRBV6-1; len: 16; abundance: -
CDR3nt: TGTGCCAGCAGTCCCGGGATTGTAAATTACGAGCAGTACTTC; CDR3aa: CASSPGIVNYEQYF; j_gene: TRBJ2-7; d_gene: -; v_gene: TRBV6-1; len: 14; abundance: once
CDR3nt: TGTGCCAGCAGCTTTGTCGGAACAGGGGGGACCTCTGAAGCTTTCTTT; CDR3aa: CASSFVGTGGTSEAFF; j_gene: TRBJ1-1; d_gene: TRBD1; v_gene: TRBV7-2; len: 16; abundance: -
CDR3nt: TGTGCCAGCAGTTTAGCTCCCGGAAGATCTGAGCAGTTCTTC; CDR3aa: CASSLAPGRSEQFF; j_gene: TRBJ2-1; d_gene: -; v_gene: TRBV12-3/TRBV12-4; len: 14; abundance: -
CDR3nt: TGTGCCAGCAGCCACCTTCTAGCTAGGGTCTTCACCGGGGAGCTGTTTTTT; CDR3aa: CASSHLLARVFTGELFF; j_gene: TRBJ2-2; d_gene: -; v_gene: TRBV2; len: 17; abundance: -
CDR3nt: TGCAGTGCGGGTCTAGCGGGAGGGCCCTACGAGCAGTACTTC; CDR3aa: CSAGLAGGPYEQYF; j_gene: TRBJ2-7; d_gene: TRBD2; v_gene: TRBV20-1; len: 14; abundance: few
CDR3nt: TGTGCCAGCAGGCGCACACAGAACACTGAAGCTTTCTTT; CDR3aa: CASRRTQNTEAFF; j_gene: TRBJ1-1; d_gene: -; v_gene: TRBV12-3/TRBV12-4; len: 13; abundance: many
CDR3nt: TGCGCCAGCAGGTACAGCGATGGGGAGACCCAGTACTTC; CDR3aa: CASRYSDGETQYF; j_gene: TRBJ2-5; d_gene: -; v_gene: TRBV5-1; len: 13; abundance: once
CDR3nt: TGCAGCGTTGGGGGGACGTATGGCTACACCTTC; CDR3aa: CSVGGTYGYTF; j_gene: TRBJ1-2; d_gene: -; v_gene: TRBV29-1; len: 11; abundance: -
CDR3nt: TGTGCCAGCAGTTTAGTGGCGGGGGGAGGGTGGAATGAGCAGTTCTTC; CDR3aa: CASSLVAGGGWNEQFF; j_gene: TRBJ2-1; d_gene: TRBD2; v_gene: TRBV12-3/TRBV12-4; len: 16; abundance: -
CDR3nt: TGTGCCAGCAGCTCCCCATCCGGGCCCAAGGGACCCTTAGCCAAAAACATTCAGTACTTC; CDR3aa: CASSSPSGPKGPLAKNIQYF; j_gene: TRBJ2-4; d_gene: -; v_gene: TRBV6-2/TRBV6-3; len: 20; abundance: -
CDR3nt: TGCAGTGCTAGATCGACAGGGGAGGGGACTGAAGCTTTCTTT; CDR3aa: CSARSTGEGTEAFF; j_gene: TRBJ1-1; d_gene: TRBD1; v_gene: TRBV20-1; len: 14; abundance: -
CDR3nt: TGTGCCAGCAGCGCGGATAATTCACCCCTCCACTTT; CDR3aa: CASSADNSPLHF; j_gene: TRBJ1-6; d_gene: -; v_gene: TRBV11-2; len: 12; abundance: many
CDR3nt: TGTGCCAGCTCACCTCAAAGCGGGGGGTTTGGGGAGCAGTACTTC; CDR3aa: CASSPQSGGFGEQYF; j_gene: TRBJ2-7; d_gene: TRBD2; v_gene: TRBV18; len: 15; abundance: few
CDR3nt: TGTGCCAGCAGCTTGGAGCAGCATAACTATGGCTACACCTTC; CDR3aa: CASSLEQHNYGYTF; j_gene: TRBJ1-2; d_gene: -; v_gene: TRBV11-2; len: 14; abundance: -
CDR3nt: TGCGCCAGCGGATGGGACAGCTCCTACGAGCAGTACTTC; CDR3aa: CASGWDSSYEQYF; j_gene: TRBJ2-7; d_gene: TRBD1; v_gene: TRBV5-1; len: 13; abundance: few
CDR3nt: TGTGCCAGCAGTCCGACCCCGGCGGGAGGGCCGAATGAGCAGTTCTTC; CDR3aa: CASSPTPAGGPNEQFF; j_gene: TRBJ2-1; d_gene: TRBD2; v_gene: TRBV12-3/TRBV12-4; len: 16; abundance: many
CDR3nt: TGCAGTGCTAGGGAGGGCCCCGGGGACACCGGGGAGCTGTTTTTT; CDR3aa: CSAREGPGDTGELFF; j_gene: TRBJ2-2; d_gene: -; v_gene: TRBV20-1; len: 15; abundance: few
CDR3nt: TGTGCCATCATGGCGGAGGGGCGAAGCACAGATACGCAGTATTTT; CDR3aa: CAIMAEGRSTDTQYF; j_gene: TRBJ2-3; d_gene: -; v_gene: TRBV10-3; len: 15; abundance: -
CDR3nt: TGTGCCAGCAGTTTTGACAGGGGAGGCGCCAACGTCCTGACTTTC; CDR3aa: CASSFDRGGANVLTF; j_gene: TRBJ2-6; d_gene: TRBD1; v_gene: TRBV12-3/TRBV12-4; len: 15; abundance: few
CDR3nt: TGTGCCAGCAGCGGGGGACCACACCTCGGAGAGACCCAGTACTTC; CDR3aa: CASSGGPHLGETQYF; j_gene: TRBJ2-5; d_gene: -; v_gene: TRBV9; len: 15; abundance: -
CDR3nt: TGCAGTGCTCCGGACAGGGGGCAAACTGAAGCTTTCTTT; CDR3aa: CSAPDRGQTEAFF; j_gene: TRBJ1-1; d_gene: TRBD1; v_gene: TRBV20-1; len: 13; abundance: many
CDR3nt: TGTGCCAGCCAAGGTGGGACACATTACAATGAGCAGTTCTTC; CDR3aa: CASQGGTHYNEQFF; j_gene: TRBJ2-1; d_gene: -; v_gene: TRBV6-1; len: 14; abundance: -
CDR3nt: TGCGCCAGCAACCCTCGACAGGGCCGGGGTGGCTACACCTTC; CDR3aa: CASNPRQGRGGYTF; j_gene: TRBJ1-2; d_gene: TRBD1; v_gene: TRBV23-1; len: 14; abundance: -
CDR3nt: TGTGCCAGCAGCCACATCAGGCGCACCTACGAGCAGTACTTC; CDR3aa: CASSHIRRTYEQYF; j_gene: TRBJ2-7; d_gene: -; v_gene: TRBV11-2; len: 14; abundance: -
CDR3nt: TGTGCCAGCACCCCAAGGGGCTACCAAGTGGCCGATACGCAGTATTTT; CDR3aa: CASTPRGYQVADTQYF; j_gene: TRBJ2-3; d_gene: -; v_gene: TRBV7-2; len: 16; abundance: few
CDR3nt: TGTGCCAGCAGTCCCCTTGAAGGGGCAGGAAGACCCCTCCACTTT; CDR3aa: CASSPLEGAGRPLHF; j_gene: TRBJ1-6; d_gene: -; v_gene: TRBV6-1; len: 15; abundance: -